Listed here are 24 T cell receptor beta chains from one sample, sequenced in a study of CD8+ T cells in alopecia areata. Extracted from the samples, RNA was reverse transcribed into cDNA to serve as the sequencing template. Measured with immunoSEQ multiplex PCR; TCRdb has only the in-frame clones, and not every one. This table holds 200,000 or so clones, 58% found once. Treatment: oral pan-JAK inhibitor, 5-10 mg twice daily. The specimen was CD4+ T cells sorted from blood, collected at week 24, from a patient treated with tofacitinib. These receptors originate from a human donor with alopecia areata.

This clone has only a few counts. J is TRBJ2-5 and V is TRBV29-1, with TRBD1 matching 11 bases. J gave up 5 bases and V 6 bases, and 8 bases lay outside the gene matches. Germline V gene sequence: CDR1 SQVTM, CDR2 ANQGSEA. The CDR3 loop spans 14 amino acids. The CDR3 DNA reads TGCAGCGTCAACGGACAGGGGGCTGGGGAGACCCAGTACTTC. Translated, it gives CSVNGQGAGETQYF.

This chain links TRBV7-2 with TRBJ2-1, with TRBD2 identical over 12 bases. Germline trimming cut 1 base from V and 16 bases from J; bases unmatched to any gene: 8. The germline V gene has CDR1 SGHTA and CDR2 FQGNSA. This CDR3 has 14 amino acids. CDR3 coding DNA: TGTGCCAGCAGCTTAGATCAGCTAGCGGGAGGGCCTTTCTTC. It encodes CASSLDQLAGGPFF.

In its sample, this clone was seen many times. The rearrangement uses TRBV5-6 and TRBJ1-1, with D unresolved. Trimming took 1 base from V and 1 from J, leaving 8 bases between them. The germline CDR1 and CDR2 sequences are SGHDT and YYEEEE. The CDR3 is 14 residues long. The CDR3 nucleotides are TGTGCCAGCAGCTTGTCGGCCAGGAACACTGAAGCTTTCTTT. It specifies CASSLSARNTEAFF.

The V call is TRBV5-1, the J call TRBJ1-4; TRBD1 matches at 7 bases. The CDR3 runs to 14 residues. From germline, CDR1 is SGHRS and CDR2 YFSETQ. With 2 bases clipped from V and 4 bases from J, the junction kept 2 bases outside the gene matches. This CDR3 reads CASSFGTDNEKLFF. The CDR3 region has the DNA TGCGCCAGCAGCTTCGGGACAGATAATGAAAAACTGTTTTTT. Together with reference TRBV5-1 and TRBJ1-4, the CDR3 gives the full variable domain: KAGVTQTPRYLIKTRGQQVTLSCSPISGHRSVSWYQQTPGQGLQFLFEYFSETQRNKGNFPGRFSGRQFSNSRSEMNVSTLELGDSALYLCASSFGTDNEKLFFGSGTQLSVL.

This clone has just a few counts. The V and J genes are TRBV19 and TRBJ1-5; 7 bases map to TRBD1. In germline, CDR1 is LNHDA, CDR2 SQIVND (reference sequence). This CDR3 has 17 amino acids. V shed 5 bases and J 2 bases; nucleotides not matched to a gene: 12. CDR3 nucleotides: TGTGCCAGTAGTTCATCAGGGGGGGCCGGGCGCAATCAGCCCCAGCATTTT. It is translated as CASSSSGGAGRNQPQHF.

This clone was picked up a small number of times. The chain has TRBV19 and TRBJ2-1; 9 nucleotides line up with TRBD2. V was pared by 4 bases and J by 3 bases, with 7 bases of the junction left unmatched. Germline V gene data show CDR1 as LNHDA and CDR2 as SQIVND (reference sequence). This CDR3 contains 16 residues. The CDR3 sequence: CASSSLLAGYYNEQFF. In DNA, the CDR3 is TGTGCCAGTAGTAGCCTCCTAGCGGGGTACTACAATGAGCAGTTCTTC.

The chain carries TRBV15 and TRBJ1-1; D possibly corresponds to TRBD1 (6 bases). The CDR3 contains 15 residues. V lost 5 bases to trimming and J lost 4 bases, with 17 bases between them. Germline CDR1 LNHNV, CDR2 YYDKDF (reference sequence). The CDR3 DNA reads as TGTGCCACCAGCGCAGCCCAAGGGGGAGGCACTGAAGCTTTCTTT. It yields the protein CATSAAQGGGTEAFF.

The CDR3 nucleotides read TGTGCCAGCAGCCCCCTCGAGCGCGTGGGAGGCTACACCTTC. Encoded protein: CASSPLERVGGYTF. J is TRBJ1-2 and V is TRBV7-2; D not resolved. Germline assignment: CDR1 SGHTA and CDR2 FQGNSA. The CDR3 loop spans 14 amino acids. The V end lost 5 bases, the J end lost 8 bases, and 18 bases lay between the germline ends. Full variable domain (rest looked up from reference TRBV7-2 and TRBJ1-2): GAGVSQSPSNKVTEKGKDVELRCDPISGHTALYWYRQSLGQGLEFLIYFQGNSAPDKSGLPSDRFSAERTGGSVSTLTIQRTQQEDSAVYLCASSPLERVGGYTFGSGTRLTVV.

The chain couples TRBV30 to TRBJ1-2, with D maybe TRBD1 (5 bases). The CDR3 totals 14 residues. The V and J ends lost 2 bases and 4 bases respectively, with 14 bases between them. CDR1 is GTSNPN and CDR2 is SVGIG in the germline V gene (reference sequence). CDR3 nucleotide sequence: TGTGCCTGGAGTACAGGACACTGGAGCTATGGCTACACCTTC. It specifies CAWSTGHWSYGYTF.

The chain recombines TRBV27 with TRBJ1-6; 7 positions match TRBD1. Germline V gives CDR1 MNHEY, CDR2 SMNVEV (reference sequence). This CDR3 is 16 amino acids long. Unmatched junction bases numbered 6, after V lost 0 bases and J lost 7 bases. CDR3 sequence reads: CASSLSTGSRNSPLHF. Here the CDR3 DNA reads TGTGCCAGCAGTTTATCGACAGGGTCGAGGAATTCACCCCTCCACTTT.

V gene TRBV29-1 combines with J gene TRBJ2-5; D may match TRBD1 or TRBD2 (5 bases each). The V gene lost 7 bases and the J gene lost 5 bases, with 5 bases spanning the gap. Germline CDR1 and CDR2: SQVTM and ANQGSEA. The CDR3 extends over 9 amino acids. The CDR3 spells CSGGETQYF. The CDR3 nucleotides are TGCAGCGGGGGGGAGACCCAGTACTTC. Filled out from reference TRBV29-1 and TRBJ2-5, the complete variable domain reads SAVISQKPSRDICQRGTSLTIQCQVDSQVTMMFWYRQQPGQSLTLIATANQGSEATYESGFVIDKFPISRPNLTFSTLTVSNMSPEDSSIYLCSGGETQYFGPGTRLLVL.

This clone has more than one count but fewer than ten. The chain combines TRBV13 with TRBJ2-1; D is undetermined. Germline CDR1 and CDR2: PRHDT and FYEKMQ (reference sequence). This CDR3 region has 13 residues. The germline V and J ends were trimmed by 6 bases and 8 bases, with 14 bases remaining between them. CDR3 DNA: TGTGCCAGCAGGCTAGGGTCTGGCGATGAGCAGTTCTTC. Amino acids: CASRLGSGDEQFF. Full variable domain (outside the CDR3, taken from reference TRBV13 and TRBJ2-1): AAGVIQSPRHLIKEKRETATLKCYPIPRHDTVYWYQQGPGQDPQFLISFYEKMQSDKGSIPDRFSAQQFSDYHSELNMSSLELGDSALYFCASRLGSGDEQFFGPGTRLTVL.

A few counts support this clone. V gene TRBV28 combines with J gene TRBJ1-1, with a possible D match to TRBD1 (5 bases). In germline, CDR1 is MDHEN, CDR2 SYDVKM. V dropped 6 bases and J dropped 4 bases, with 12 bases sitting between them. CDR3 length: 13 residues. CDR3 sequence reads: CASRSGLSTEAFF. In nucleotides, the CDR3 is TGTGCCAGCAGGTCAGGGCTCTCCACTGAAGCTTTCTTT.

The chain has TRBV5-6 and TRBJ2-7, with TRBD1 matching 7 bases. The germline V gene has CDR1 SGHDT and CDR2 YYEEEE. The CDR3 length is 14 residues. V lost 4 bases, J lost 5 bases, and 9 bases stayed unmatched. Here the CDR3 reads CASSALRQGNEQYF. CDR3 coding DNA: TGTGCCAGCAGCGCTCTACGACAGGGCAACGAGCAGTACTTC.

This clone has a handful of counts. V gene TRBV6-5 combines with J gene TRBJ1-5, with D unclear. From germline, CDR1 is MNHEY and CDR2 SVGAGI. V was clipped by 2 bases and J by 0 bases, with 11 bases between them. The CDR3 is 16 residues long. The CDR3 DNA is TGTGCCAGCAGTTACGGGGATAGGGCTAGCAATCAGCCCCAGCATTTT. Its protein is CASSYGDRASNQPQHF.

This clone appeared a few times. V is TRBV7-8 and J is TRBJ1-1; a possible D gene is TRBD1 (6 bases). V lost 1 base and J lost 2, with 11 bases in between. This CDR3 region has 15 residues. The germline CDR1 and CDR2 sequences are SGHVS and FQNEAQ. DNA for the CDR3: TGTGCCAGCAGCTTAGTGGGGGGCGTAAACACTGAAGCTTTCTTT. Protein product: CASSLVGGVNTEAFF.

This clone was counted only a few times. The chain uses TRBV18 and TRBJ2-1; 7 bases fit TRBD1. Germline CDR1 KGHSH, CDR2 LQKENI. CDR3 length: 16 amino acids. V lost 5 bases, J lost 6 bases, and 13 bases stayed unmatched. This CDR3 is CASSSLGTAGPNEQFF. CDR3 DNA: TGTGCCAGCTCATCATTGGGGACAGCCGGGCCCAATGAGCAGTTCTTC.

The gene calls are TRBV20-1 and TRBJ1-2; unclear D gene. This CDR3 contains 10 residues. Germline V gene lookup returns CDR1 DFQATT and CDR2 SNEGSKA (reference sequence). DNA of the CDR3: TGCAGCTCCCAAGACTATGGCTACACCTTC. Translating it yields CSSQDYGYTF.

The chain joins TRBV30 to TRBJ1-5; the D gene is possibly TRBD1 (5 bases). Per germline, CDR1 GTSNPN and CDR2 SVGIG (reference sequence). The CDR3 length is 15 residues. V lost 0 bases and J lost 4, with 13 bases in between. The CDR3 protein is CAWSVHPPGNQPQHF. CDR3 in DNA: TGTGCCTGGAGTGTACATCCCCCAGGGAATCAGCCCCAGCATTTT.

This rearrangement joins TRBV29-1 to TRBJ2-3; 9 bases match TRBD2. The CDR3 sequence is 14 residues long. Germline assignment: CDR1 SQVTM and CDR2 ANQGSEA. The V segment lost 7 bases and the J segment 5 bases; nucleotides outside the gene matches: 10. CDR3 region: CSALLAGEQDTQYF. The CDR3 DNA is TGCAGCGCGCTATTAGCGGGGGAGCAAGATACGCAGTATTTT.

The rearrangement links TRBV28 to TRBJ1-2; D is unclear. The CDR3 has 14 residues. Per the germline V gene, CDR1 is MDHEN and CDR2 is SYDVKM. V lost 8 bases and J lost 8, with 21 bases in between. The CDR3 sequence: CASGQPGAPRGYTF. The CDR3 region has the DNA TGTGCCAGCGGGCAACCGGGAGCGCCCCGGGGCTACACCTTC.

The rearrangement links TRBV6-4 to TRBJ2-3; D is possibly TRBD1 (5 bases). The CDR3 spans 14 residues. Trimming took off 4 bases at V and 4 bases at J, with 12 bases between the two ends. CDR1 and CDR2 from the germline V gene are MRHNA and SNTAGT. CDR3: CASSASAGPDTQYF. CDR3 in DNA: TGTGCCAGCAGTGCGTCTGCAGGGCCAGATACGCAGTATTTT.

This clone was found once. The chain carries TRBV9 and TRBJ1-2; D might be TRBD1 (5 bases). This CDR3 region has 13 residues. V was cut by 4 bases and J by 3 bases, with 10 bases left in between. The germline gives CDR1 SGDLS, CDR2 YYNGEE. The CDR3 DNA is TGTGCCAGCAGCTCGGGGGGTGACTATGGCTACACCTTC. This encodes CASSSGGDYGYTF.

The chain's CDR3 is CAMKRDSSTDTQYF. CDR3 nucleotides: TGTGCCATGAAAAGGGACTCCAGCACAGATACGCAGTATTTT. The chain uses TRBV7-2 and TRBJ2-3; maybe TRBD2 (6 bases). CDR1 is SGHTA, CDR2 FQGNSA, per germline. With 10 bases removed from V and 0 bases from J, the gap between germline ends came to 14 bases. The CDR3 is 14 residues long.